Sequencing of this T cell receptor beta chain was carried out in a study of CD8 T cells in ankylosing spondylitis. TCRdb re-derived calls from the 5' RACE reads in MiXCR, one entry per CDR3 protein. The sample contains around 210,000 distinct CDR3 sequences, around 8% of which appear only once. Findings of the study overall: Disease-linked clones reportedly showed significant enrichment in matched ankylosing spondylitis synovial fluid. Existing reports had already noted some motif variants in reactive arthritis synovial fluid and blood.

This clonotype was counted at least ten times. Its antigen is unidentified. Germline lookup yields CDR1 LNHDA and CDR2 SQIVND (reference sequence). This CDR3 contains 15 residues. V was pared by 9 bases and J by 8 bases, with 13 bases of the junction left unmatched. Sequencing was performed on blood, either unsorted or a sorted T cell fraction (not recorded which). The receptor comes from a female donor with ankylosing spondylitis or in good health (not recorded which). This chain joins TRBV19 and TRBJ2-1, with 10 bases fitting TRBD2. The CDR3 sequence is CASRGLASLRDEQFF. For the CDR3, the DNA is TGTGCCAGCCGGGGACTAGCGTCGCTTCGGGATGAGCAGTTCTTC. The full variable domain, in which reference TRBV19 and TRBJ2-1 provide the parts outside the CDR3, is DGGITQSPKYLFRKEGQNVTLSCEQNLNHDAMYWYRQDPGQGLRLIYYSQIVNDFQKGDIAEGYSVSREKKESFPLTVTSAQKNPTAFYLCASRGLASLRDEQFFGPGTRLTVL.